The 26 T cell receptor beta chains given below trace back to one sample, sequenced in a study of blood T cell repertoires in COVID-19. Assay: immunoSEQ multiplex PCR; the TCRdb copy retains only in-frame clones and omits some. The repertoire holds 180,000 or so clones, with approximately 85% as singletons. The sequenced material came from peripheral blood. The origin of the receptors is a woman of 80 years or more with acute or convalescent COVID-19.

The gene calls are TRBV5-6 and TRBJ2-3, with a weak D call TRBD1 (6 bases). CDR1 SGHDT and CDR2 YYEEEE come from the germline V gene. V lost 0 bases and J 2 bases, leaving 13 bases between the germline ends. CDR3 length equals 16 residues. The CDR3: CASSLGGQGLTDTQYF. The CDR3 DNA sequence: TGTGCCAGCAGCTTGGGGGGCCAGGGGCTCACAGATACGCAGTATTTT. Together with reference TRBV5-6 and TRBJ2-3, the CDR3 gives the full variable domain: DAGVTQSPTHLIKTRGQQVTLRCSPKSGHDTVSWYQQALGQGPQFIFQYYEEEERQRGNFPDRFSGHQFPNYSSELNVNALLLGDSALYLCASSLGGQGLTDTQYFGPGTRLTVL.

The chain employs TRBV5-1 and TRBJ2-6; no clear D. Trimming took off 4 bases at V and 0 bases at J, with 5 bases between the two ends. The CDR3 sequence is 14 residues long. Germline CDR1 reads SGHRS; CDR2 reads YFSETQ. The CDR3 coding sequence is TGCGCCAGCAGCCCGGGCTCTGGGGCCAACGTCCTGACTTTC. This sequence encodes CASSPGSGANVLTF. Combining the CDR3 with reference TRBV5-1 and TRBJ2-6 gives the whole variable domain KAGVTQTPRYLIKTRGQQVTLSCSPISGHRSVSWYQQTPGQGLQFLFEYFSETQRNKGNFPGRFSGRQFSNSRSEMNVSTLELGDSALYLCASSPGSGANVLTFGAGSRLTVL.

The chain links TRBV2 to TRBJ2-2, with a possible D match to TRBD1 (6 bases). The germline V gene encodes CDR1 SNHLY and CDR2 FYNNEI. The CDR3 loop spans 14 amino acids. V lost 9 bases, J lost 1 base, and 12 bases lay in between. CDR3 sequence reads: CASRQEMNTGELFF. The CDR3 DNA reads TGTGCCAGTCGACAGGAGATGAACACCGGGGAGCTGTTTTTT.

The chain combines TRBV29-1 with TRBJ1-1; D call uncertain. The CDR3 consists of 13 residues. Trimming pared 4 bases from V and 2 bases from J, leaving 11 bases between. Germline loops: CDR1 SQVTM, CDR2 ANQGSEA. CDR3 sequence (DNA): TGCAGCGTTGTGGGCAGTTTTAACACTGAAGCTTTCTTT. The encoded protein is CSVVGSFNTEAFF.

This chain connects TRBV20-1 to TRBJ1-2; D not certain. The germline V gene has CDR1 DFQATT and CDR2 SNEGSKA (reference sequence). Trimming cost V 3 bases and J 8 bases, with 10 bases left between them. The CDR3 is 11 amino acids. This CDR3 is CSARRTSGYTF. The DNA of the CDR3 is TGCAGTGCTAGGAGAACGAGCGGCTACACCTTC.

V gene TRBV21-1 combines with J gene TRBJ2-7; whether TRBD2, the table's D call, matches the DNA was not checked. TRBV21-1 is reported as a pseudogene. The length of the CDR3 is 16 residues. This CDR3 is CASSKVAAGVSYEQYF. CDR3 sequence (DNA): TGTGCCAGCAGCAAAGTTGCGGCGGGGGTCTCCTACGAGCAGTACTTC.

V usage is TRBV30 and J usage is TRBJ1-1, with TRBD1 as a possible D gene (5 bases). Trimming shortened V by 3 bases and J by 0 bases, and 8 bases separated the two germline ends. CDR1 and CDR2 from the germline V gene are GTSNPN and SVGIG (reference sequence). This CDR3 has 13 residues. The CDR3: CAWRRTLNTEAFF. In DNA, the CDR3 is TGTGCCTGGAGACGGACATTGAACACTGAAGCTTTCTTT.

In this sample, this clone turned up once. This rearrangement joins TRBV2 to TRBJ1-5; D is ambiguous. Germline CDR1 and CDR2: SNHLY and FYNNEI. V shed 7 bases and J shed 6 bases, with 19 bases lying between them. The CDR3 is made up of 15 amino acids. The CDR3 protein is CASTEGHALGQPQHF. CDR3 DNA: TGTGCCAGCACCGAGGGTCACGCTCTGGGTCAGCCCCAGCATTTT.

V gene TRBV19 combines with J gene TRBJ1-2; no clear D gene. CDR1 is LNHDA, CDR2 SQIVND, per germline (reference sequence). This CDR3 is built from 15 residues. Deletions cut 1 base from V and 4 bases from J, with 13 bases between. The CDR3, as DNA: TGTGCCAGTAGTATAGTCCTGGAGTCCATCTATGGCTACACCTTC. Encoded protein: CASSIVLESIYGYTF.

This clone has just a few counts. V usage is TRBV6-2 or TRBV6-3 and J usage is TRBJ2-2; TRBD1 matches 9 bases. The germline V gene encodes CDR1 MNHEY and CDR2 SVGEGT. The CDR3 length is 16 residues. V lost 5 bases, J lost 2 bases, and 6 bases stayed unmatched. CDR3 region: CASSPMGQGNTGELFF. For the CDR3, the DNA is TGTGCCAGCAGTCCCATGGGACAGGGAAACACCGGGGAGCTGTTTTTT.

The V and J genes are TRBV5-6 and TRBJ2-7, with 8 bases aligning to TRBD1. With 4 bases clipped from V and 3 bases from J, the junction kept 9 bases outside the gene matches. Germline CDR1 and CDR2: SGHDT and YYEEEE. The CDR3 covers 15 residues. The DNA for the CDR3 is TGTGCCAGCAGCCCTACCCCGGGACAGGTCTACGAGCAGTACTTC. Residues: CASSPTPGQVYEQYF.

This chain uses TRBV7-8 with TRBJ1-6; D is uncertain. Germline CDR1 SGHVS, CDR2 FQNEAQ. V was clipped by 5 bases and J by 11 bases, with 10 bases between them. The CDR3 extends over 12 amino acids. The CDR3 nucleotides read TGTGCCAGCAGCCGACCCGGGACACCCCTCCACTTT. This translates into CASSRPGTPLHF.

The chain joins TRBV7-2 to TRBJ1-1; no definite D call. In germline, CDR1 is SGHTA, CDR2 FQGNSA. The CDR3 has 12 residues. The germline V and J ends were trimmed by 1 base and 10 bases, with 10 bases remaining between them. CDR3 DNA: TGTGCCAGCAGCTTAGTGGCGGGTGGAGCTTTCTTT. This translates into CASSLVAGGAFF. The variable domain in full, completed from reference TRBV7-2 and TRBJ1-1, reads GAGVSQSPSNKVTEKGKDVELRCDPISGHTALYWYRQSLGQGLEFLIYFQGNSAPDKSGLPSDRFSAERTGGSVSTLTIQRTQQEDSAVYLCASSLVAGGAFFGQGTRLTVV.

The chain employs TRBV12-3 or TRBV12-4 and TRBJ1-2; D ambiguous. This CDR3 region has 13 residues. V was pared by 6 bases and J by 0 bases, with 8 bases between. The CDR3 protein is CASRTLTNYGYTF. CDR3 bases: TGTGCCAGCAGGACACTGACTAACTATGGCTACACCTTC.

The chain carries TRBV6-5 and TRBJ1-4; 9 bases are shared with TRBD1. Germline loops: CDR1 MNHEY, CDR2 SVGAGI. This CDR3 comprises 14 residues. J gave up 5 bases and V 5 bases, and 3 bases lay outside the gene matches. CDR3 protein: CASSQTGGNEKLFF. CDR3 in DNA: TGTGCCAGCAGTCAGACAGGGGGAAATGAAAAACTGTTTTTT.

The chain recombines TRBV2 with TRBJ1-1, with a tentative D call TRBD1 (5 bases). The germline CDR1 and CDR2 sequences are SNHLY and FYNNEI. V lost 6 bases to trimming and J lost 1 base, with 9 bases between them. This CDR3 contains 13 residues. The CDR3 reads CASRGLPNTEAFF. In nucleotides, the CDR3 is TGTGCCAGCAGGGGACTTCCGAACACTGAAGCTTTCTTT. The whole variable domain, filled in from reference TRBV2 and TRBJ1-1, reads EPEVTQTPSHQVTQMGQEVILRCVPISNHLYFYWYRQILGQKVEFLVSFYNNEISEKSEIFDDQFSVERPDGSNFTLKIRSTKLEDSAMYFCASRGLPNTEAFFGQGTRLTVV.

This clone was seen more than once but under ten times. The rearrangement uses TRBV20-1 and TRBJ1-1, with D possibly TRBD1 on 6 matching bases. This CDR3 is 16 amino acids long. Germline V gene data show CDR1 as DFQATT and CDR2 as SNEGSKA (reference sequence). Trimming left V 3 bases short and J 0 bases short, with 17 bases between. The CDR3, as DNA: TGCAGTGCTAGTTTCCAGGGGTCCCTATTGAACACTGAAGCTTTCTTT. As protein: CSASFQGSLLNTEAFF.

This chain links TRBV7-6 with TRBJ1-5, with D perhaps TRBD1 (5 bases). V lost 5 bases and J lost 6, with 17 bases in between. The CDR3 covers 15 residues. Germline V gene lookup returns CDR1 SGHVS and CDR2 FNYEAQ. CDR3: CASSQMSGGSQPQHF. CDR3 bases: TGTGCCAGCAGCCAAATGTCCGGGGGTAGTCAGCCCCAGCATTTT.

This clone was observed a handful of times. V and J are TRBV4-1 and TRBJ1-6; D gene unclear. The CDR3 runs 11 residues. Germline V CDR1 and CDR2: MGHRA, YSYEKL. With 6 bases removed from V and 7 bases from J, the gap between germline ends came to 4 bases. DNA for the CDR3: TGCGCCAGCAGGAGGAATTCACCCCTCCACTTT. It specifies CASRRNSPLHF.

The CDR3 region is CASSRTPGGPQHF. As DNA, the CDR3 is TGTGCCAGCAGCCGAACGCCGGGAGGGCCCCAGCATTTT. V usage is TRBV2 and J usage is TRBJ1-5; no definite D call. The CDR3 totals 13 residues. V lost 6 bases and J lost 9, with 15 bases in between. From germline, CDR1 is SNHLY and CDR2 FYNNEI.

Only one count was recorded for this clone. The chain recombines TRBV9 with TRBJ1-5, with D possibly being TRBD1 (6 bases). The CDR3 covers 15 residues. Germline lookup yields CDR1 SGDLS and CDR2 YYNGEE. Trimming took off 3 bases at V and 3 bases at J, with 13 bases between the two ends. CDR3 region: CASSDGQGNNQPQHF. CDR3 DNA sequence: TGTGCCAGCAGCGACGGGCAGGGGAACAATCAGCCCCAGCATTTT.

This chain joins TRBV6-1 and TRBJ1-2; 8 bases are a match to TRBD1. Unmatched junction bases numbered 0, after V lost 2 bases and J lost 4 bases. Germline CDR1 MNHNS, CDR2 SASEGT. The CDR3 consists of 13 residues. CDR3 nucleotide sequence: TGTGCCAGCAGTGAACAGGGGGCCTATGGCTACACCTTC. Its protein is CASSEQGAYGYTF.

The J gene is TRBJ1-2, the V gene TRBV2; a possible D gene is TRBD1 (5 bases). CDR3 size: 13 residues. The ends were cut back, 2 bases at V and 7 bases at J, with 11 bases in the middle. CDR1 and CDR2 from the germline V gene are SNHLY and FYNNEI. CDR3 nucleotides: TGTGCCAGCAGTGAACAGGGCTCAACTGGCTACACCTTC. This encodes CASSEQGSTGYTF.

The J gene is TRBJ2-6, the V gene TRBV7-9; D unresolved. Trimming removed 3 bases from V and 0 bases from J, with 3 bases in between. The germline V gene has CDR1 SEHNR and CDR2 FQNEAQ (reference sequence). The CDR3 contains 14 residues. Written as DNA, the CDR3 is TGTGCCAGCAGCTTTAGCTCTGGGGCCAACGTCCTGACTTTC. Protein sequence: CASSFSSGANVLTF.

The chain employs TRBV5-1 and TRBJ1-3, with a weak D call TRBD1 (6 bases). V lost 0 bases and J lost 5, with 12 bases in between. The germline V gene has CDR1 SGHRS and CDR2 YFSETQ. The CDR3 loop spans 15 amino acids. The CDR3 sequence is CASSLAGALRNTIYF. As DNA, the CDR3 is TGCGCCAGCAGCTTGGCAGGGGCTCTTAGAAACACCATATATTTT.

CDR3 DNA sequence: TGTGCCACCTCCGACAGGATTTATGGCTACACCTTC. Its translation is CATSDRIYGYTF. The J gene is TRBJ1-2, the V gene TRBV3-1 (or the pseudogene TRBV3-2); D might be TRBD1 (6 bases). CDR1 is LGHDT and CDR2 is YNNKEL in the germline V gene (reference sequence). The CDR3 runs to 12 residues. The V and J ends lost 10 bases and 5 bases respectively, with 14 bases between them.